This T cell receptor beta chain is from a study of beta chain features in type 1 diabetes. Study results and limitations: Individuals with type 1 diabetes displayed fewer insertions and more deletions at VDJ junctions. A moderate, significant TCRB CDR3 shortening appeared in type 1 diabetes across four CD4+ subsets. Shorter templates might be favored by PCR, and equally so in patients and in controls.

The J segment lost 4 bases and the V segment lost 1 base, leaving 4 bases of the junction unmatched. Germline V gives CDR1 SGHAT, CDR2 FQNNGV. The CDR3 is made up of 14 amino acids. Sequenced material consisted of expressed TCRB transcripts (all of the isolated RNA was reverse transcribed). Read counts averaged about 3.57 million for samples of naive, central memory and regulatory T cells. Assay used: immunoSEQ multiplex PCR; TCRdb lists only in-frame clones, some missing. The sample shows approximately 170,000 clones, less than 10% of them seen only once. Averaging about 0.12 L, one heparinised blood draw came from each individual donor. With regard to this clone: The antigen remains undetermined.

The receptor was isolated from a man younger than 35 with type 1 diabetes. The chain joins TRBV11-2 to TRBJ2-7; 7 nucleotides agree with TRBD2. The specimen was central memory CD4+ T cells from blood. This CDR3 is CASSLGGGGYEQYF. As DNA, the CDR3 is TGTGCCAGCAGCTTAGGAGGCGGGGGTTACGAGCAGTACTTC.